The 12 T cell receptor beta chains below come from one sample, sequenced in a study of post-analysis software for immune sequencing data. Sequencing libraries made from TCR beta cDNA carried unique molecular identifiers. TCRdb used MiXCR to reprocess the PCR reads, holding one entry per CDR3 protein. The data hold approximately 360,000 distinct CDR3 sequences, with less than 40% observed a single time. General study findings and limits: Patients carried several TRBV segments more frequently than controls did, and TRBV5-6, TRBV5-1 and TRBV20-1 were among them.

Antigen specificity for these receptors is unknown. The sample consisted of blood. These receptor sequences come from a girl aged 10 to 17 with multiple sclerosis.

CDR3: CASGASGGLDTQYF. As DNA, the CDR3 is TGTGCCAGCGGCGCTAGCGGGGGGTTGGATACGCAGTATTTT. The chain carries TRBV7-9 and TRBJ2-3; 11 nucleotides match TRBD2. V lost 8 bases to trimming and J lost 6 bases; unmatched junction nucleotides: 7. The CDR3 has 14 amino acids. The V gene's germline CDR1 is SEHNR and CDR2 FQNEAQ (reference sequence).

The sample holds a few counts of this clonotype. This chain joins TRBV12-3 or TRBV12-4 and TRBJ2-3; D might be TRBD2 (5 bases). There are 14 residues in the CDR3. The germline V and J ends were trimmed by 2 bases and 4 bases, with 10 bases remaining between them. The DNA for the CDR3 is TGTGCCAGCAGTTTAAGGATGGGAGCAGATACGCAGTATTTT. Amino acids: CASSLRMGADTQYF.

The table lists this clonotype with a few counts. The CDR3 loop reads CASSDPGGVSTDTQYF. The CDR3 region has the DNA TGTGCCAGCAGCGACCCAGGGGGAGTTAGCACAGATACGCAGTATTTT. The V gene is TRBV9, the J gene TRBJ2-3; 7 bases align to TRBD1. Trimming took 3 bases from V and 0 from J; bases not matched to a gene: 7. CDR1 is SGDLS, CDR2 YYNGEE, per germline. This CDR3 region has 16 residues.

The chain joins TRBV29-1 to TRBJ1-3; D is unclear. Germline values: CDR1 SQVTM, CDR2 ANQGSEA. This CDR3 spans 13 amino acids. Trimming stripped 6 bases from V and 7 bases from J, with 16 bases between. CDR3 loop: CSVWNGPMNTIYF. DNA of the CDR3: TGCAGCGTGTGGAATGGACCGATGAACACCATATATTTT. Complete variable domain (other parts from reference TRBV29-1 and TRBJ1-3): SAVISQKPSRDICQRGTSLTIQCQVDSQVTMMFWYRQQPGQSLTLIATANQGSEATYESGFVIDKFPISRPNLTFSTLTVSNMSPEDSSIYLCSVWNGPMNTIYFGEGSWLTVV.

The chain carries TRBV6-6 and TRBJ1-2, with D uncertain. The CDR3 covers 16 residues. Trimming stripped 1 base from V and 1 base from J, with 13 bases between. The germline V gene has CDR1 MNHNY and CDR2 SVGAGI (reference sequence). CDR3 sequence (DNA): TGTGCCAGCAGTTACTTAGAGACCGGGCGTAACTATGGCTACACCTTC. Translated: CASSYLETGRNYGYTF.

This clonotype was seen a handful of times. The chain combines TRBV12-3 or TRBV12-4 with TRBJ2-3; unclear D gene. This CDR3 region has 14 residues. Trimming removed 3 bases at V and 2 bases at J, with 9 bases between. The CDR3 sequence: CASSFAWNTDTQYF. As DNA, the CDR3 is TGTGCCAGCAGTTTCGCCTGGAACACAGATACGCAGTATTTT.

The chain combines TRBV30 with TRBJ2-4; 7 bases match TRBD1. With 0 bases clipped from V and 3 bases from J, the junction kept 17 bases outside the gene matches. Germline V gives CDR1 GTSNPN, CDR2 SVGIG (reference sequence). The CDR3 runs 19 residues. The CDR3 sequence is CAWSVPLGQTTRGKNIQYF. CDR3 bases: TGTGCCTGGAGTGTACCTCTGGGACAGACGACTCGGGGCAAAAACATTCAGTACTTC.

This sequence joins TRBV7-2 and TRBJ2-1; 7 bases fit TRBD2. Germline values: CDR1 SGHTA, CDR2 FQGNSA. After removal of 4 bases from V and 7 bases from J, the junction contained 10 bases not matched to a gene. CDR3 length: 15 amino acids. Written as DNA, the CDR3 is TGTGCCAGCAGCTCCCTGAGGGCGGGGGTGAATGAGCAGTTCTTC. Protein product: CASSSLRAGVNEQFF.

The J gene is TRBJ1-2, the V gene TRBV12-3 or TRBV12-4; the D is unclear. There are 14 residues in the CDR3. V was pared by 3 bases and J by 6 bases, with 14 bases between. In DNA, the CDR3 is TGTGCCAGCAGTTTTCGCCAGGAGAGGGATGGCTACACCTTC. Translating it yields CASSFRQERDGYTF.

CDR3 nucleotide sequence: TGTGCCAGCAGCGTTTCCCCCTCGGCGAGAGATACGCAGTATTTT. Amino acids: CASSVSPSARDTQYF. The chain joins TRBV9 to TRBJ2-3; D not certain. V was clipped by 2 bases and J by 5 bases, with 15 bases between them. This CDR3 has 15 amino acids. The germline V gene encodes CDR1 SGDLS and CDR2 YYNGEE. Variable domain in full (rest from reference TRBV9 and TRBJ2-3): DSGVTQTPKHLITATGQRVTLRCSPRSGDLSVYWYQQSLDQGLQFLIQYYNGEERAKGNILERFSAQQFPDLHSELNLSSLELGDSALYFCASSVSPSARDTQYFGPGTRLTVL.

The rearrangement uses TRBV18 and TRBJ2-5; perhaps TRBD2 as D (6 bases). CDR1 and CDR2 from the germline V gene are KGHSH and LQKENI. CDR3 length equals 15 residues. Trimming took off 3 bases at V and 3 bases at J, with 14 bases between the two ends. The DNA of the CDR3 is TGTGCCAGCTCACCCGCGAATTCGGGGGAAGAGACCCAGTACTTC. As protein: CASSPANSGEETQYF.

This chain joins TRBV12-3 or TRBV12-4 and TRBJ1-5, with D unresolved. The CDR3 loop spans 15 amino acids. The germline V and J ends were trimmed by 6 bases and 1 base, with 13 bases remaining between them. The CDR3 sequence: CASSEGILSNQPQHF. CDR3 in DNA: TGTGCCAGCAGCGAGGGTATCCTGAGCAATCAGCCCCAGCATTTT.